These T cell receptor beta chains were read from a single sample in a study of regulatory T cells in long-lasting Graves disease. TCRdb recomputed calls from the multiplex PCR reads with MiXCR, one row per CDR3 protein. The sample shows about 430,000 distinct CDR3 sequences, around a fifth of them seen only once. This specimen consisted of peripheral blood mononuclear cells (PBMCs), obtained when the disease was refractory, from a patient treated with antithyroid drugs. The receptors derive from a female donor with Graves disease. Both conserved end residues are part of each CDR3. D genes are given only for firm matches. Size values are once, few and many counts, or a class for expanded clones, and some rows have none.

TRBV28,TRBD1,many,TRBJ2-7,TGTGCCAGCAGTACCCAGGGGGACTCCTACGAGCAGTACTTC,CASSTQGDSYEQYF
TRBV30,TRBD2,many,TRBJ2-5,TGTGCCTGCCGGACTAGCGGGATGGAGACCCAGTACTTC,CACRTSGMETQYF
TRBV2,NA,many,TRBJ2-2,TGTGCCAGCAGTGAAGCTGTGGAAGCCGGGGAGCTGTTTTTT,CASSEAVEAGELFF
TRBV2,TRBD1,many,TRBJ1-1,TGTGCCAGCCTGGACGACAGGGCAAACACTGAAGCTTTCTTT,CASLDDRANTEAFF
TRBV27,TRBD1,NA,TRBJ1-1,TGTGCCAGCAGTTCTTTCATCGGGACAGGATCGAACACTGAAGCTTTCTTT,CASSSFIGTGSNTEAFF
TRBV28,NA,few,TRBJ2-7,TGTGCCAGCAGGGTGGCGGACTCCTACGAGCAGTACTTC,CASRVADSYEQYF
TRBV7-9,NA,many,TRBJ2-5,TGTGCCAGCAGCTTAGGACTTTTCGGGGAAGAGACCCAGTACTTC,CASSLGLFGEETQYF
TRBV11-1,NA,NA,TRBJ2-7,TGTGCCAGCAGCTTAGACTTTGCGGTCAGCTCGGAATTCTACGAGCAGTACTTC,CASSLDFAVSSEFYEQYF
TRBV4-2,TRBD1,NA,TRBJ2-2,TGTGCCAGCAGCCGGTCGGGACAGGACCAGCTGTTTTTT,CASSRSGQDQLFF
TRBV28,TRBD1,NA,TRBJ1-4,TGTGCCGGCAGTGCAGGGGGAGGTGAAAAACTGGTTTTT,CAGSAGGGEKLVF
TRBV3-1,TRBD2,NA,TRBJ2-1,TGTGCCAGCAGCCAAGTCCTAGCGGGAGCCACTGAGCAGTTCTTC,CASSQVLAGATEQFF
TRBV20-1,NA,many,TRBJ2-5,TGCAGTGCTACGACAGGGACCCAGTACTTC,CSATTGTQYF
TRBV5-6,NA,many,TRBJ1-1,TGTGCCAGCAGCCTGGGGGGGCGAGGTTTGACGGCTGAAGCTTTCTTT,CASSLGGRGLTAEAFF
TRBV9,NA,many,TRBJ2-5,TGTGCCAGCAGCGCCTCGACAAAACAAGAGACCCAGTACTTC,CASSASTKQETQYF
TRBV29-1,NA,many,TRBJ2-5,TGCAGCGTTTCACTGCATACGGCCCAAGAGACCCAGTACTTC,CSVSLHTAQETQYF
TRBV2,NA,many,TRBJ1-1,TGTGCCAGCGGGTCCGGACAGATGAACACTGAAGCTTTCTTT,CASGSGQMNTEAFF
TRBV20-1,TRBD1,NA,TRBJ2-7,TGCAGTGCCAAGGAAGGGGGCAGGGGTTACGAGCAGTACTTC,CSAKEGGRGYEQYF
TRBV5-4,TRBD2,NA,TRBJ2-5,TGTGCCAGCAGCATTACGAAAGCGGGACGGGAGACCCAGTACTTC,CASSITKAGRETQYF
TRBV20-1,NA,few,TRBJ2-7,TGCAGTGCTAGAGGCGACAGTACCTACGAGCAGTACTTC,CSARGDSTYEQYF
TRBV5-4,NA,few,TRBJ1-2,TGTGCCAGCAGCTTGGTCTGGAGAGAGAGAGATGGCTACACCTTC,CASSLVWRERDGYTF
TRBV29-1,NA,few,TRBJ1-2,TGCAGCGTTGAGGCGGGGAATGGCTACACCTTC,CSVEAGNGYTF
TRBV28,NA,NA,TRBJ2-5,TGTGCCAGCAGTTTCGGATGGGGGCAGCGAGAGACCCAGTACTTC,CASSFGWGQRETQYF
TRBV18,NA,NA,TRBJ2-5,TGTGCCAGCTCACGAGACCGCTTTTGGGAGACCCAGTACTTC,CASSRDRFWETQYF
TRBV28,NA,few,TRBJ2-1,TGTGCCAGCAGTTTGCAGAGCTCCTACAATGAGCAGTTCTTC,CASSLQSSYNEQFF
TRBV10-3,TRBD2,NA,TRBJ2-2,TGTGCCATCAGAACCGGGACTAGCTCCGACGGGGAGCTGTTTTTT,CAIRTGTSSDGELFF
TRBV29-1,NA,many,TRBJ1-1,TGCAGCGCAAGAAAGAACACTGAAGCTTTCTTT,CSARKNTEAFF
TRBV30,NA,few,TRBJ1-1,TGTGCCTGGAGTTCCGTTGGGGGCACTGAAGCTTTCTTT,CAWSSVGGTEAFF
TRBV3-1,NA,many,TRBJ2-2,TGTGCCAGCAGCCAGTCAGGGCGGACCGGGGAGCTGTTTTTT,CASSQSGRTGELFF
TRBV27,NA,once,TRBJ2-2,TGTGCCAGCGCCATCCAGGGCCCCGGGGAGCTGTTTTTT,CASAIQGPGELFF
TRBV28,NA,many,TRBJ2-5,TGTGCCAGCAGGACTCAGCGGAGCCAAGAGACCCAGTACTTC,CASRTQRSQETQYF
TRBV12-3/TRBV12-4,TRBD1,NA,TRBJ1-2,TGTGCCAGCAGTCCTACAGGGGGCGACGGCTACACCTTC,CASSPTGGDGYTF
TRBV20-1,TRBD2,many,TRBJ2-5,TGCAGTGCTAGAGATACAGGTGTAGCGGGATTGCGAGAAGAGACCCAGTACTTC,CSARDTGVAGLREETQYF
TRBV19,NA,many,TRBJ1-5,TGTGCCAGTAGCTCCGGATTGACCGGACCTAGCAATCAGCCCCAGCATTTT,CASSSGLTGPSNQPQHF
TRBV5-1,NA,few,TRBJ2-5,TGCGCCAGCAGCTTACAGGGATTCAAAGAGACCCAGTACTTC,CASSLQGFKETQYF
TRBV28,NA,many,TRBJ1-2,TGTGCCAGCAGTTTCGACAGAGAGGACTATGGCTACACCTTC,CASSFDREDYGYTF
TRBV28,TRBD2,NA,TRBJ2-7,TGTGCCAGCAGTTCCCCCAGGACTAGCGGAGACTACGAGCAGTACTTC,CASSSPRTSGDYEQYF
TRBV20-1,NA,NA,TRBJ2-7,TGCAGTGCCCCCGTGGGGGGAGCTACGGACGAGCAGTACTTC,CSAPVGGATDEQYF
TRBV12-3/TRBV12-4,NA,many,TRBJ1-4,TGTGCCAGCAGTGGCTTGCTAGGGACTAATGAAAAACTGTTTTTT,CASSGLLGTNEKLFF
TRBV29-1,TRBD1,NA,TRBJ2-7,TGCAGCGTTGATTCGGGACAGGGACGCCCCTACGAGCAGTACTTC,CSVDSGQGRPYEQYF
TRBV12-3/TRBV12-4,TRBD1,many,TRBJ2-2,TGTGCCAGCAGTCCACCGGGGACAGGGGGCACCGGGGAGCTGTTTTTT,CASSPPGTGGTGELFF
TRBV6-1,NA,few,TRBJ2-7,TGTGCCAGCAGCCGATCAACAAACTCCTACGAGCAGTACTTC,CASSRSTNSYEQYF
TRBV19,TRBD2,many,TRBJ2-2,TGTGCCAGTACCCTAGCGGGAACTCACACCGGGGAGCTGTTTTTT,CASTLAGTHTGELFF
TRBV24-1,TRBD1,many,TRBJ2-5,TGTGCCACCGGACCGGGACAGGGGGCCCCCCAGTACTTC,CATGPGQGAPQYF
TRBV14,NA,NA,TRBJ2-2,TGTGCCAGCAGCGAGCCGAGGAGAGGGACCGGGGAGCTGTTTTTT,CASSEPRRGTGELFF
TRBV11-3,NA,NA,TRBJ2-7,TGTGCCAGCAGCTTAATCCGGGGGAACGACGAGCAGTACTTC,CASSLIRGNDEQYF
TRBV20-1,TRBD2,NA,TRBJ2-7,TGCAGTGCTATAGATGCGGGAGGACCCAACGAGCAGTACTTC,CSAIDAGGPNEQYF
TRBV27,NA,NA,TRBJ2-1,TGTGCCAGCAGTACCCTAATACGGGGCTCCTACAATGAGCAGTTCTTC,CASSTLIRGSYNEQFF
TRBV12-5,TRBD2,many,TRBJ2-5,TGTGCTAGTGGTTTGTTCGGGAGCGGGAGGAACCAAGAGACCCAGTACTTC,CASGLFGSGRNQETQYF
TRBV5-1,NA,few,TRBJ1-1,TGCGCCAGCAGCTTCATGGGGGGCGAGAACACTGAAGCTTTCTTT,CASSFMGGENTEAFF
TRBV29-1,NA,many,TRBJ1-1,TGCAGCGTGGGGACGGTCATGAACACTGAAGCTTTCTTT,CSVGTVMNTEAFF
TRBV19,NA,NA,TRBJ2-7,TGTGCCAGTAGTATTGGGGCAACGCTATCCTACGAGCAGTACTTC,CASSIGATLSYEQYF
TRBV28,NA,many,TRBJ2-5,TGTGCCAGCAGCCCCGCAAGGGGCCAGAGGACCCAGTACTTC,CASSPARGQRTQYF
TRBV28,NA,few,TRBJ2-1,TGTGCCAGCAAATCACACCGGGACGGCTCCTACAATGAGCAGTTCTTC,CASKSHRDGSYNEQFF
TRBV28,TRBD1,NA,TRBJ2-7,TGTGCCAGCAGTACAGGGGGCGGGCAGTACTTC,CASSTGGGQYF
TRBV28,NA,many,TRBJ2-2,TGTGCCAGCAGTTCGTGGCGTTCGAACACCGGGGAGCTGTTTTTT,CASSSWRSNTGELFF
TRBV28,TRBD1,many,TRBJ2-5,TGTGCCAGCAGATCCGGACAGGAGGAGACCCAGTACTTC,CASRSGQEETQYF
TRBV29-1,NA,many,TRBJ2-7,TGCAGCGTTGGACTAACCGGGGACGAGCAGTACTTC,CSVGLTGDEQYF
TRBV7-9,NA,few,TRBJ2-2,TGTGCCAGCAGAGTCAGGGCGGCAACTAGCCTGCACACCGGGGAGCTGTTTTTT,CASRVRAATSLHTGELFF
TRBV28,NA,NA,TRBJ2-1,TGTGCCAGCAGTTTATATGCAGTCCCCTACAATGAGCAGTTCTTC,CASSLYAVPYNEQFF
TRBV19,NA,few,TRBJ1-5,TGTGCCAGTAGTATAGCTGCAGCCCTCTATAGCAATCAGCCCCAGCATTTT,CASSIAAALYSNQPQHF